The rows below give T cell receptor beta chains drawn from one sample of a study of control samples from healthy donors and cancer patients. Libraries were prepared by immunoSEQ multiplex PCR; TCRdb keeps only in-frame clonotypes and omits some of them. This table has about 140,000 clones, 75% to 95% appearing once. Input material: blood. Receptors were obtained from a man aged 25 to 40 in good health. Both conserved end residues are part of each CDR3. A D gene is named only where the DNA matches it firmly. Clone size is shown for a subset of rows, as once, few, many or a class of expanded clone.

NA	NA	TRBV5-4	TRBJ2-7	CASSLDTYEQYF	TGTGCCAGCAGCCTGGATACCTACGAGCAGTACTTC
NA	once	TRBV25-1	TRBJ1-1	CASSPSGRGVTEAFF	TGTGCCAGCAGCCCCTCGGGGAGGGGAGTCACTGAAGCTTTCTTT
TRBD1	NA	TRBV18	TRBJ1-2	CASSPQDRVYGYTF	TGTGCCAGCTCACCCCAGGACAGGGTGTATGGCTACACCTTC
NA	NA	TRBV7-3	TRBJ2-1	CASSPHGGASYNEQFF	TGTGCCAGCAGCCCCCATGGGGGGGCCTCCTACAATGAGCAGTTCTTC
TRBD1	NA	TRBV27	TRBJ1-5	CASFLEGASQPQHF	TGTGCCAGCTTCCTAGAGGGGGCAAGTCAGCCCCAGCATTTT
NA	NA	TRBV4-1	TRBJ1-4	CASSQDRREGDEKLFF	TGCGCCAGCAGCCAAGATAGGAGGGAGGGGGATGAAAAACTGTTTTTT
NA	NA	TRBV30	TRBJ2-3	CAWSEIRSTDTQYF	TGTGCCTGGAGCGAGATTAGGAGCACAGATACGCAGTATTTT
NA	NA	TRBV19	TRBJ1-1	CASSLQTLGTSAFF	TGTGCCAGTAGTCTGCAGACACTTGGGACCTCAGCTTTCTTT
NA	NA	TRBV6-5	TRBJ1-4	CASSLKGATNEKLFF	TGTGCCAGCAGCCTGAAGGGTGCAACTAATGAAAAACTGTTTTTT
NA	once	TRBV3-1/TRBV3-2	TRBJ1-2	CASSPGQGWSYGYTF	TGTGCCAGCAGCCCCGGACAAGGCTGGAGCTATGGCTACACCTTC
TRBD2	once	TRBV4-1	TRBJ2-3	CASSQTSGVTDTQYF	TGCGCCAGCAGCCAAACTAGCGGGGTCACAGATACGCAGTATTTT
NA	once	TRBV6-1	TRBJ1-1	CASSESGAAGTEAFF	TGTGCCAGCAGTGAATCGGGGGCCGCGGGGACTGAAGCTTTCTTT
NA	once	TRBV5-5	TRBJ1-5	CASSYGIGVGQPQHF	TGTGCCAGCAGCTATGGTATCGGGGTCGGGCAGCCCCAGCATTTT
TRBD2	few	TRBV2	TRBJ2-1	CASKVSSGGPGEQFF	TGTGCCAGCAAAGTCTCTAGCGGGGGGCCGGGTGAGCAGTTCTTC
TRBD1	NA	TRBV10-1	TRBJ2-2	CASRGQPNTGELFF	TGCGCCAGCAGGGGACAGCCGAACACCGGGGAGCTGTTTTTT
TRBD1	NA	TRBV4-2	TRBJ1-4	CASSQDDRGGEKLFF	TGTGCCAGCAGCCAAGATGACAGGGGAGGTGAAAAACTGTTTTTT
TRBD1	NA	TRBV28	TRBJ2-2	CASSPGTGYTGELFF	TGTGCCAGCAGCCCCGGGACAGGTTACACCGGGGAGCTGTTTTTT
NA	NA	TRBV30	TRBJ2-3	CAWSVGTGSTDTQYF	TGTGCCTGGAGTGTAGGAACCGGCAGCACAGATACGCAGTATTTT
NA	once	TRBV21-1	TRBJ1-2	CASSKGAGVNYGYTF	TGTGCCAGCAGCAAAGGGGCAGGGGTAAACTATGGCTACACCTTC
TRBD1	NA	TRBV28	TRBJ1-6	CASSSYGQGAYSPLHF	TGTGCCAGCAGTTCTTATGGACAGGGGGCTTATTCACCCCTCCACTTT
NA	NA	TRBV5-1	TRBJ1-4	CASRGFHGTSTNEKLFF	TGCGCCAGCCGAGGGTTCCACGGAACATCAACTAATGAAAAACTGTTTTTT
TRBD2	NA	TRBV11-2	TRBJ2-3	CASSFAGGPKDTQYF	TGTGCCAGCAGCTTCGCGGGGGGGCCCAAAGATACGCAGTATTTT
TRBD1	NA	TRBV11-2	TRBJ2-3	CASSPRRDSSTDTQYF	TGTGCCAGCAGCCCCCGACGGGACAGTAGCACAGATACGCAGTATTTT
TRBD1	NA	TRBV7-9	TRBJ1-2	CASSSTGELGYGYTF	TGTGCCAGCAGCTCAACAGGGGAATTGGGCTATGGCTACACCTTC
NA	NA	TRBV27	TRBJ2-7	CASSLFGGRYEQYF	TGTGCCAGCAGTTTATTCGGGGGGCGGTACGAGCAGTACTTC
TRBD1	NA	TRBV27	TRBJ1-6	CASRLSRDSLLPLHF	TGTGCCAGCCGTCTCTCCCGGGACAGCCTTCTACCCCTCCACTTT
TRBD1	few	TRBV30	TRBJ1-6	CAWSAGQGGSPLHF	TGTGCCTGGAGCGCCGGACAGGGTGGTTCACCCCTCCACTTT
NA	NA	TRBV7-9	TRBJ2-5	CASTMSGSETQYF	TGTGCCAGCACCATGTCAGGGTCGGAGACCCAGTACTTC
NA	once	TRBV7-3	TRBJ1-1	CASSLTGGDYTEAFF	TGTGCCAGCAGCTTAACAGGTGGGGATTACACTGAAGCTTTCTTT
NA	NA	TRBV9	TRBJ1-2	CASSVGQGGYTF	TGTGCCAGCAGCGTAGGCCAGGGCGGCTACACCTTC
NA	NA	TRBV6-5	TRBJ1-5	CASSNSGSQPQHF	TGTGCCAGCAGTAACTCAGGGTCCCAGCCCCAGCATTTT
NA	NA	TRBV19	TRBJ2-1	CASSGPISSYNEQFF	TGTGCCAGTAGTGGACCCATAAGCTCCTACAATGAGCAGTTCTTC
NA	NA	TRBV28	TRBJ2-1	CASTRDWGYNEQFF	TGTGCCAGCACCAGGGACTGGGGTTACAATGAGCAGTTCTTC
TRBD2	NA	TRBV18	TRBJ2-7	CASSPGLAGYEQYF	TGTGCCAGCTCACCAGGACTAGCGGGTTACGAGCAGTACTTC
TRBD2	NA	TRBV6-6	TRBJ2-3	CASISGGATDTQYF	TGTGCCAGTATTAGCGGGGGGGCCACAGATACGCAGTATTTT
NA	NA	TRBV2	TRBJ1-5	CASSDINQPQHF	TGTGCCAGCAGTGACATTAATCAGCCCCAGCATTTT
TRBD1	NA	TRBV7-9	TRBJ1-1	CASSPRDRGPTEAFF	TGTGCCAGCAGCCCACGGGACAGGGGGCCCACTGAAGCTTTCTTT
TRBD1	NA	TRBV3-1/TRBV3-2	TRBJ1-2	CASSQYSAGTGNNYGYTF	TGTGCCAGCAGCCAGTATTCAGCCGGGACAGGGAATAACTATGGCTACACCTTC
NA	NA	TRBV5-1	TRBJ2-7	CASSLASGLDEQYF	TGCGCCAGCAGCTTGGCTTCAGGGTTAGACGAGCAGTACTTC
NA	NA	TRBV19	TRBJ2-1	CASSLESEQFF	TGTGCCAGTAGTCTCGAGTCTGAGCAGTTCTTC
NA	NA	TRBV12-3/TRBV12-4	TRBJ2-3	CASSLEGTQYF	TGTGCCAGCAGTTTAGAGGGTACGCAGTATTTT
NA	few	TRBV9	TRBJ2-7	CASSVDLGGYEQYF	TGTGCCAGCAGCGTAGATTTAGGGGGCTACGAGCAGTACTTC
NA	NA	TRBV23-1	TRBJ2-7	CASSPPYEQYF	TGCGCCAGCAGCCCACCCTACGAGCAGTACTTC
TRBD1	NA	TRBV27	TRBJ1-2	CASKTGGTYGYTF	TGTGCCAGCAAAACAGGGGGCACCTATGGCTACACCTTC
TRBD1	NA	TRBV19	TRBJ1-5	CASSSVQGAAQPQHF	TGTGCCAGTAGTAGTGTACAGGGGGCAGCGCAGCCCCAGCATTTT
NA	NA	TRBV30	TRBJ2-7	CAWSPGLLSYEQYF	TGTGCCTGGAGTCCGGGACTCCTCTCCTACGAGCAGTACTTC
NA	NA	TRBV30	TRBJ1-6	CAWSVSGVISPLHF	TGTGCCTGGAGTGTTTCTGGGGTCATTTCACCCCTCCACTTT
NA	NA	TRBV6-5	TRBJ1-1	CASSYGQGFRTEAFF	TGTGCCAGCAGTTACGGGCAGGGATTCAGAACTGAAGCTTTCTTT
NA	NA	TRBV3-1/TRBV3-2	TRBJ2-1	CASSQDWASSYNEQFF	TGTGCCAGCAGCCAAGATTGGGCGAGCTCCTACAATGAGCAGTTCTTC
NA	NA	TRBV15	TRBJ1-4	CATSSAKGHRGKLFF	TGTGCCACCAGCAGCGCCAAAGGACACCGCGGTAAACTGTTTTTT
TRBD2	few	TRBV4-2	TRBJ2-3	CASSRLAGGPDTQYF	TGTGCCAGCAGCCGACTAGCGGGGGGGCCAGATACGCAGTATTTT
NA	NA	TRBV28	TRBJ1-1	CASTTGHGVRGTEAFF	TGTGCCAGCACCACCGGCCATGGGGTTAGGGGCACTGAAGCTTTCTTT
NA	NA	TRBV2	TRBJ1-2	CASSIDSYGYTF	TGTGCCAGCAGTATTGACAGCTATGGCTACACCTTC
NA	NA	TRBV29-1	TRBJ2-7	CSVEDLRQRPYEQYF	TGCAGCGTTGAAGATCTAAGGCAGCGACCCTACGAGCAGTACTTC
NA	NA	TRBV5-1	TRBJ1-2	CASSPGAGSVYGYTF	TGCGCCAGCAGCCCAGGGGCCGGGTCGGTCTATGGCTACACCTTC
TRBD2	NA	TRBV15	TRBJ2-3	CATSRLKGLTTDTQYF	TGTGCCACCAGCAGATTAAAGGGACTAACCACAGATACGCAGTATTTT